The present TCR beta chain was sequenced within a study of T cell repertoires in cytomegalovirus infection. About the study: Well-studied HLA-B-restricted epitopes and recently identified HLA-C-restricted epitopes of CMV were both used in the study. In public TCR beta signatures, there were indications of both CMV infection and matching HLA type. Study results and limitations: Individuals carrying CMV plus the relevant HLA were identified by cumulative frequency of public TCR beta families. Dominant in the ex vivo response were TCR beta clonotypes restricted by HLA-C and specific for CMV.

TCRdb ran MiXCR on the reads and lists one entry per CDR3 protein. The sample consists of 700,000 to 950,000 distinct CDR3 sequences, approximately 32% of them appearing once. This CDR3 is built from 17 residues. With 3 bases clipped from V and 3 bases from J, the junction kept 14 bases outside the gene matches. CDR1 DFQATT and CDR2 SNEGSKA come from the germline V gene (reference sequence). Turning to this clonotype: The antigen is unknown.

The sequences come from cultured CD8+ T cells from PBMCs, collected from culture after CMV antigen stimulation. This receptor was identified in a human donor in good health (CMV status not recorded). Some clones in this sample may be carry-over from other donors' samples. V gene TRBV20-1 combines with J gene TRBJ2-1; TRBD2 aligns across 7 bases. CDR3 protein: CSARGGGERGYYNEQFF. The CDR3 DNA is TGCAGTGCTAGGGGGGGGGGGGAAAGGGGATACTACAATGAGCAGTTCTTC.